These 3 T cell receptor beta chains share one sample of origin, sequenced in a study of T cells in Graves' hyperthyroidism and ophthalmopathy (dated by TCRdb to the late 2010s). The protocol used for the library was multiplex PCR. TCRdb names Illumina HiSeq 2000 as the instrument used. Amplification of TCR beta CDR3 regions was carried out from RNA transcripts. The TCR CDR3 was subjected to a first round of RT-PCR using the HTBI primer set and the Qiagen OneStep RT-PCR kit. The public reads were reprocessed in TCRdb via fastp at Q25 and MiXCR, keeping in-frame beta chains. Identical CDR3 proteins give one entry, which carries the most common genes and DNA. Within this sample are hundreds of thousands of distinct CDR3 sequences, with 35% to 40% of them counted one time only. The biggest ten clones account for approximately 10% of the sample. What was sequenced was blood. The receptors shown here come from a man aged 18 to 30 with Graves' hyperthyroidism.

About this clonotype: A much larger clone is a single base away; this may be a read error. This chain joins TRBV9 and TRBJ1-2, with D perhaps TRBD1 (6 bases). Looked up from germline, CDR1 is SGDLS and CDR2 is YYNGEE. This CDR3 comprises 14 residues. V lost 4 bases, J lost 4 bases, and 14 bases lay in between. CDR3 protein: CASSIGDTIYGYTF. The CDR3 DNA sequence: TGTGCCAGCAGCATAGGGGACACCATCTATGGCTACACCTTC.

The rearrangement uses TRBV11-2 and TRBJ2-2, with 7 positions matching TRBD1. The V and J ends lost 4 bases and 7 bases, in that order; junction bases with no gene match: 9. The CDR3 loop spans 15 amino acids. Germline CDR1 is SGHAT and CDR2 is FQNNGV. CDR3 region: CASSWGEGAIGELFF. The CDR3 DNA reads as TGTGCCAGCAGCTGGGGAGAGGGGGCGATCGGGGAGCTGTTTTTT.

Ten or more counts support this clonotype. The gene calls are TRBV5-1 and TRBJ2-7; possibly TRBD2 for D (5 bases). Germline V gene sequence: CDR1 SGHRS, CDR2 YFSETQ. The CDR3 length is 11 residues. The germline V and J ends were trimmed by 4 bases and 7 bases, with 9 bases remaining between them. The CDR3 protein is CASSASGEQYF. In DNA form, the CDR3 reads TGCGCCAGCAGCGCATCGGGGGAGCAGTACTTC.